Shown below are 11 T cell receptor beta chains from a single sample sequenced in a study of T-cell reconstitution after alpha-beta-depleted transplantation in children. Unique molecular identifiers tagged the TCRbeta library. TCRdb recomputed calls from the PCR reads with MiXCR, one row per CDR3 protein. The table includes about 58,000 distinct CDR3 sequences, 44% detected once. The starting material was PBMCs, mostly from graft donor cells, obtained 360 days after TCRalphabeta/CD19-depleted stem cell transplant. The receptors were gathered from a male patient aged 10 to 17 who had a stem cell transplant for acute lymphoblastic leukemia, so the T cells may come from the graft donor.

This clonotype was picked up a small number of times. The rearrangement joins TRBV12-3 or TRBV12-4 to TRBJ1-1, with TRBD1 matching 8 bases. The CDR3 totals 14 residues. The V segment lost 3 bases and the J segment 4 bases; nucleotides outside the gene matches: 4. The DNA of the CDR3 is TGTGCCAGCAGTTTCCAGGGGGCGGGCACTGAAGCTTTCTTT. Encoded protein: CASSFQGAGTEAFF.

CDR3 nucleotides: TGCAGTGCTTGGACTAGCGGGGACAACACCGGGGAGCTGTTTTTT. Protein product: CSAWTSGDNTGELFF. V and J are TRBV20-1 and TRBJ2-2; 12 nucleotides match TRBD2. Losses at the gene ends were 5 bases for V and 2 bases for J; bases not matched to a gene: 3. The V gene's germline CDR1 is DFQATT and CDR2 SNEGSKA (reference sequence). CDR3 length: 15 residues.

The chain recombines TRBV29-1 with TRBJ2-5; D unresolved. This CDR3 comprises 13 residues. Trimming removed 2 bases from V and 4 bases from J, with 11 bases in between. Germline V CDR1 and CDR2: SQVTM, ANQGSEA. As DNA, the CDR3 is TGCAGCGTTGAAATTGGTGTTGGAGAGACCCAGTACTTC. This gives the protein CSVEIGVGETQYF. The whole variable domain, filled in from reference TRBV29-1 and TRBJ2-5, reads SAVISQKPSRDICQRGTSLTIQCQVDSQVTMMFWYRQQPGQSLTLIATANQGSEATYESGFVIDKFPISRPNLTFSTLTVSNMSPEDSSIYLCSVEIGVGETQYFGPGTRLLVL.

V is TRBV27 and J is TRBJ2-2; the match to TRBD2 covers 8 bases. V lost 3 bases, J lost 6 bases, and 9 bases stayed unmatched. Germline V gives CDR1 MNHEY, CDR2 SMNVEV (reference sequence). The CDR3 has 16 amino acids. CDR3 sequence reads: CASSFVSVAGPGELFF. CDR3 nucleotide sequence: TGTGCCAGCAGTTTTGTGTCGGTAGCGGGACCCGGGGAGCTGTTTTTT.

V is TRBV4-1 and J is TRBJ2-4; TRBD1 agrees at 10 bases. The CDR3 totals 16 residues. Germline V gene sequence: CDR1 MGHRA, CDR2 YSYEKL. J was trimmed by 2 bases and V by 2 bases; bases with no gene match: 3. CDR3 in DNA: TGCGCCAGCAGCCAACCGGGACAGGGGACCAAAAACATTCAGTACTTC. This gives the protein CASSQPGQGTKNIQYF.

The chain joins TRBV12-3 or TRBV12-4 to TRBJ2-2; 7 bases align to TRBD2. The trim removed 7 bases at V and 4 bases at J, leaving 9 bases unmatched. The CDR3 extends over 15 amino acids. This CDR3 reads CASNDDGGFTGELFF. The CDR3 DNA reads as TGTGCCAGCAACGATGACGGGGGGTTCACCGGGGAGCTGTTTTTT.

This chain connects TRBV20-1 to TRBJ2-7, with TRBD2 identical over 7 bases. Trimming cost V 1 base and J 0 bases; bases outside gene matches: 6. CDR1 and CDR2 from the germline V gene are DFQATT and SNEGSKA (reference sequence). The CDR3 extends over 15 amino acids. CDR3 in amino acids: CSARVTSEDSYEQYF. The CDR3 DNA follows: TGCAGTGCTAGAGTTACTAGCGAGGACTCCTACGAGCAGTACTTC.

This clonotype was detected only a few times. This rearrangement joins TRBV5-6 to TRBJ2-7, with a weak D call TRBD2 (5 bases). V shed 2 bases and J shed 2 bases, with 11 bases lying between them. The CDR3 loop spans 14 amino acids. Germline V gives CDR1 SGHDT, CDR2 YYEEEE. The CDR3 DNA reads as TGTGCCAGCAGCTTTACGGGGAAGGCCTACGAGCAGTACTTC. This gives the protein CASSFTGKAYEQYF.

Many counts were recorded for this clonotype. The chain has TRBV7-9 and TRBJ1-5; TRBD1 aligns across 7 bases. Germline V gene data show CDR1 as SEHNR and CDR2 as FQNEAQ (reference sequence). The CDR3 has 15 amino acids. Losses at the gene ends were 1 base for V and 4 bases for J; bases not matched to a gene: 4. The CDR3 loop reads CASSLDGTANQPQHF. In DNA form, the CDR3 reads TGTGCCAGCAGCTTAGACGGGACAGCGAATCAGCCCCAGCATTTT. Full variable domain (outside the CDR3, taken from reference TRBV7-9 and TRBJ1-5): DTGVSQNPRHKITKRGQNVTFRCDPISEHNRLYWYRQTLGQGPEFLTYFQNEAQLEKSRLLSDRFSAERPKGSFSTLEIQRTEQGDSAMYLCASSLDGTANQPQHFGDGTRLSIL.

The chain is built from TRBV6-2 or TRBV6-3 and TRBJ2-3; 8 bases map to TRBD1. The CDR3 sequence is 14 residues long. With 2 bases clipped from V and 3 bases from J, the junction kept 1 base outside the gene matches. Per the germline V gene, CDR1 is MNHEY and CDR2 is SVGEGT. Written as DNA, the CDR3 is TGTGCCAGCAGTTACCGGACAGGGACAGATACGCAGTATTTT. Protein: CASSYRTGTDTQYF.

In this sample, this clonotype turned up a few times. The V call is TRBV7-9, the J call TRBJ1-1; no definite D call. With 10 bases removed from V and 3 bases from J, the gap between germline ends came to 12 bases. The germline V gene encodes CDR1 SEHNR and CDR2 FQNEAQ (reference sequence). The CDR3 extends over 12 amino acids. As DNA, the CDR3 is TGTGCCAACCAGGAGGTGGACACTGAAGCTTTCTTT. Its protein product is CANQEVDTEAFF.